The T cell receptor beta chain under discussion was sequenced for a study of blood T cell repertoires in COVID-19. Study processing details: Amplification of reference gene primers provided the estimated nucleated cell counts. TCRdb keeps only in-frame clones here, not all; method: immunoSEQ multiplex PCR. Clone size and V and J calls were adopted from that table, with D and trimming inferred from the DNA. The repertoire holds 300,000 to 400,000 clones, with roughly 86% as singletons. This clone was observed once. After removal of 4 bases from V and 5 bases from J, the junction contained 9 bases not matched to a gene. Germline assignment: CDR1 KGHSH and CDR2 LQKENI. The CDR3 is 15 amino acids.

The chain links TRBV18 to TRBJ1-1; 8 nucleotides match TRBD1. The sequenced sample was peripheral blood. This sequence was found in a human donor in a cohort sampled during active COVID-19. CDR3 sequence: CASSQLTGGGTEAFF. DNA of the CDR3: TGTGCCAGCTCACAGCTAACAGGGGGAGGAACTGAAGCTTTCTTT.